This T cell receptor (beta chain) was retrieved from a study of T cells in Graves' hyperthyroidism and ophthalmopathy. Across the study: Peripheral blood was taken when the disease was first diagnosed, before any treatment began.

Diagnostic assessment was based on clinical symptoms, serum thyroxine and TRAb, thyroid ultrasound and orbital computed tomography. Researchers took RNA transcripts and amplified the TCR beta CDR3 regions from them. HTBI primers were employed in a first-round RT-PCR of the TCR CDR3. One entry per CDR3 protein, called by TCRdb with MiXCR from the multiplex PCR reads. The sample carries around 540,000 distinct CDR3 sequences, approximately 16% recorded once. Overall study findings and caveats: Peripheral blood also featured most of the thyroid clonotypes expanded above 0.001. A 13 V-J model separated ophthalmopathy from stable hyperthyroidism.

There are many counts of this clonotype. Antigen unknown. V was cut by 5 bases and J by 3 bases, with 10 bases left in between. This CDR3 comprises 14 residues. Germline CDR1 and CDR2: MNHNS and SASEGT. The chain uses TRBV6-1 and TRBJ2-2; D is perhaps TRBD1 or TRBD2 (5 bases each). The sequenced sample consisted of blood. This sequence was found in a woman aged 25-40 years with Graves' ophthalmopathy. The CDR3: CASSQGRYTGELFF. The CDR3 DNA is TGTGCCAGCAGTCAGGGACGGTACACCGGGGAGCTGTTTTTT.